These 19 T cell receptor beta chains came from one sample sequenced in a study of shared clonotypes between healthy human individuals. The assay was immunoSEQ multiplex PCR, and TCRdb's table has in-frame clones only and misses some. This table has some 1.5 million clones, roughly 98% appearing once. Input material: naive CD4+ T cells sorted from blood. Sample subset: CD45RA+ positively selected. These receptors were taken from a man younger than 45 in good health.

The V gene is TRBV6-5, the J gene TRBJ2-7; 11 bases line up with TRBD1. Trimming cost V 6 bases and J 2 bases; bases outside gene matches: 6. CDR3 length equals 15 residues. Germline assignment: CDR1 MNHEY and CDR2 SVGAGI. CDR3 coding DNA: TGTGCCAGCAGGGACAGGGGGCTCGGTACCTACGAGCAGTACTTC. Protein: CASRDRGLGTYEQYF.

This clone was counted once. The J gene is TRBJ2-7, the V gene TRBV4-3; maybe TRBD2 (6 bases). The germline gives CDR1 LGHNA, CDR2 YSLEER. V lost 1 base, J lost 6 bases, and 10 bases lay in between. This CDR3 region has 13 residues. The CDR3 coding sequence is TGCGCCAGCAGCCAAGGGGTCGGGGGCGAGCAGTACTTC. Its translation: CASSQGVGGEQYF.

This clone was found once. This chain uses TRBV10-3 with TRBJ2-2, with 9 nucleotides matching TRBD1. The CDR3 sequence is 14 residues long. Germline trimming cut 4 bases from V and 4 bases from J; bases unmatched to any gene: 1. The V gene's germline CDR1 is ENHRY and CDR2 SYGVKD. CDR3 sequence: CAISGDRVTGELFF. The CDR3 nucleotides read TGTGCCATCAGTGGGGACAGGGTCACCGGGGAGCTGTTTTTT.

Remarks on this clone: One end of the junction does not line up with germline, which may come from a read error. The chain uses TRBV27 and TRBJ2-5; D uncertain. Germline V gene data show CDR1 as MNHEY and CDR2 as SMNVEV (reference sequence). There are 14 residues in the CDR3. In nucleotides, the CDR3 is TGTGACAGCAGTCAGCGCTTAACTGCAGAGACCCAGTACTTC. This codes for CDSSQRLTAETQYF.

The V gene is TRBV7-9, the J gene TRBJ1-4, with no clear D. The germline gives CDR1 SEHNR, CDR2 FQNEAQ (reference sequence). Trimming removed 4 bases at V and 6 bases at J, with 6 bases between. The CDR3 consists of 12 residues. The CDR3 is CASSSRDEKLFF. Here the CDR3 DNA reads TGTGCCAGCAGCTCGCGGGATGAAAAACTGTTTTTT.

This clone has just one count. This chain uses TRBV5-6 with TRBJ2-1; D ambiguous. Deletions cut 4 bases from V and 0 bases from J, with 11 bases between. This CDR3 is 15 amino acids long. The germline V gene encodes CDR1 SGHDT and CDR2 YYEEEE. The CDR3 here is CASSDKAGSYNEQFF. Written as DNA, the CDR3 is TGTGCCAGCAGCGATAAAGCTGGCTCCTACAATGAGCAGTTCTTC.

V is TRBV10-3 and J is TRBJ2-7, with 7 nucleotides matching TRBD2. This CDR3 has 15 residues. Germline CDR1 ENHRY, CDR2 SYGVKD. Trimming at V came to 3 bases and at J to 3 bases, leaving 8 bases not matched to a gene. This CDR3 reads CAISEGAGVLYEQYF. In nucleotides, the CDR3 is TGTGCCATCAGTGAAGGGGCGGGAGTGCTCTACGAGCAGTACTTC.

The chain links TRBV11-2 to TRBJ1-4, with a possible D match to TRBD1 (5 bases). V was shortened by 0 bases and J by 7 bases, with 18 bases between the two germline ends. This CDR3 comprises 17 residues. CDR1 SGHAT and CDR2 FQNNGV come from the germline V gene. Here the CDR3 DNA reads TGTGCCAGCAGCTTAGATCTCTCTGGGGCAGGGAGTGAAAAACTGTTTTTT. Residues: CASSLDLSGAGSEKLFF.

The chain is built from TRBV5-1 and TRBJ2-2; D ambiguous. CDR3 length: 13 residues. Trimming stripped 3 bases from V and 4 bases from J, with 7 bases between. CDR1 and CDR2 (germline): SGHRS, YFSETQ. This chain's CDR3 is CASSSDITGELFF. The CDR3 nucleotides read TGCGCCAGCAGCTCCGACATCACCGGGGAGCTGTTTTTT.

This chain connects TRBV9 to TRBJ2-2, with 7 bases fitting TRBD2. Germline V gives CDR1 SGDLS, CDR2 YYNGEE. V was clipped by 4 bases and J by 0 bases; unmatched bases: 6. The length of the CDR3 is 16 residues. CDR3 sequence reads: CASSTGGRPNTGELFF. In nucleotides, the CDR3 is TGTGCCAGCAGCACGGGAGGAAGACCGAACACCGGGGAGCTGTTTTTT.

The chain recombines TRBV11-2 with TRBJ1-3; 7 nucleotides line up with TRBD1. The germline V gene has CDR1 SGHAT and CDR2 FQNNGV. This CDR3 has 14 residues. With V trimmed by 5 bases and J by 2 bases, 3 bases remained unmatched. CDR3 protein: CASSNRGAGNTIYF. CDR3 bases: TGTGCCAGCAGCAACAGGGGTGCTGGAAACACCATATATTTT.

V usage is TRBV28 and J usage is TRBJ2-7; D uncertain. CDR1 MDHEN and CDR2 SYDVKM come from the germline V gene. The CDR3 has 15 residues. V was pared by 1 base and J by 0 bases, with 10 bases between. CDR3 region: CASSLSTLSSYEQYF. Here the CDR3 DNA reads TGTGCCAGCAGTTTATCAACTCTGAGCTCCTACGAGCAGTACTTC.

The chain combines TRBV28 with TRBJ1-4, with TRBD1 as a possible D gene (6 bases). The CDR3 extends over 15 amino acids. V was clipped by 5 bases and J by 8 bases, with 18 bases between them. Germline CDR1 is MDHEN and CDR2 is SYDVKM. The CDR3 loop reads CASSPPTGRTEKLFF. DNA of the CDR3: TGTGCCAGCAGTCCCCCGACAGGACGGACCGAAAAACTGTTTTTT. The full variable domain, its missing parts supplied by reference TRBV28 and TRBJ1-4, is DVKVTQSSRYLVKRTGEKVFLECVQDMDHENMFWYRQDPGLGLRLIYFSYDVKMKEKGDIPEGYSVSREKKERFSLILESASTNQTSMYLCASSPPTGRTEKLFFGSGTQLSVL.

V and J are TRBV5-4 and TRBJ2-3; 7 bases agree with TRBD1. CDR3 length: 15 amino acids. The V gene end was trimmed by 3 bases and the J gene end by 2 bases; junction bases not matched to a gene: 6. Germline V gene sequence: CDR1 SGHNT, CDR2 YYREEE (reference sequence). CDR3 sequence: CASSSRTGSTDTQYF. CDR3 coding DNA: TGTGCCAGCAGCTCGCGGACAGGTTCCACAGATACGCAGTATTTT.

In the case of this clone: Its ends do not fully match the called genes, so a read error is possible. The J gene is TRBJ2-3, the V gene TRBV5-4; D gene ambiguous. The CDR3 has 11 residues. From germline, CDR1 is SGHNT and CDR2 YYREEE (reference sequence). The CDR3 nucleotides read TGTGCCAGCAGCCTGGAAGATATGCAGTATTTT. Protein product: CASSLEDMQYF. Full variable domain (remainder filled in from reference TRBV5-4 and TRBJ2-3): ETGVTQSPTHLIKTRGQQVTLRCSSQSGHNTVSWYQQALGQGPQFIFQYYREEENGRGNFPPRFSGLQFPNYSSELNVNALELDDSALYLCASSLEDMQYFGPGTRLTVL.

Details on this clone: This sample includes further DNA sequences coding for the same CDR3. The V gene is TRBV2, the J gene TRBJ2-5, with D tentatively TRBD1 or TRBD2 (5 bases each). The CDR3 contains 12 residues. With 6 bases removed from V and 0 bases from J, the gap between germline ends came to 5 bases. From germline, CDR1 is SNHLY and CDR2 FYNNEI. CDR3 in amino acids: CASRGDQETQYF. The CDR3 nucleotides are TGTGCCAGCAGGGGGGACCAAGAGACCCAGTACTTC.

Worth noting for this clone: Within the sample, other DNA sequences also encode this same CDR3. This chain connects TRBV29-1 to TRBJ2-7; a possible D gene is TRBD1 (7 bases). The CDR3 is 12 residues long. Germline V gene data show CDR1 as SQVTM and CDR2 as ANQGSEA. Deletions cut 6 bases from V and 5 bases from J, with 14 bases between. The CDR3 bases are TGCAGCGTCCGACAGGGAGGCCACGAGCAGTACTTC. It codes for CSVRQGGHEQYF.

The V and J genes are TRBV6-5 and TRBJ2-7, with TRBD1 matching over 7 bases. Germline assignment: CDR1 MNHEY and CDR2 SVGAGI. The CDR3 covers 14 residues. V lost 9 bases and J lost 4; bases outside the gene matches: 12. As DNA, the CDR3 is TGTGCCAGTCACAATAGGGGGCAGAATTACGAGCAGTACTTC. Amino acids: CASHNRGQNYEQYF.

The chain employs TRBV7-2 and TRBJ2-1, with TRBD2 identical over 8 bases. Germline lookup yields CDR1 SGHTA and CDR2 FQGNSA. The junction had 4 bases not matched to a gene; V was cut back by 5 bases and J by 1 base. The CDR3 totals 15 residues. In nucleotides, the CDR3 is TGTGCCAGCAGCACGAGCGGGAGTTCCTACAATGAGCAGTTCTTC. Translating gives CASSTSGSSYNEQFF.